This TCR beta chain was retrieved from a study of blood T cells in healthy people across ages. Study results and caveats: Unsorted PBMC material precluded a definitive naive versus antigen-experienced comparison. Strongly correlated with naive T cell percentage was TCR beta diversity.

Remarks on this clonotype: Its antigen is unidentified.

Then a second PCR, running roughly 7 to 12 cycles, was carried out with a sample-barcoded 5' primer and a J-beta primer mix. TCRdb fed the 5' RACE reads into MiXCR, producing one record per CDR3 protein. The table shows 1.5 million to 2 million distinct CDR3 sequences, with 35% to 50% occurring only once. The CDR3 totals 14 residues. The germline V gene has CDR1 SGHTA and CDR2 FQGNSA. With 0 bases removed from V and 4 bases from J, the gap between germline ends came to 9 bases. Sequenced: blood. The receptor was isolated from a human donor in good health. The V and J genes are TRBV7-2 and TRBJ1-2; no reliable D call. CDR3 nucleotides: TGTGCCAGCAGCTTAGCCGTTGGGCTCTATGGCTACACCTTC. The encoded protein is CASSLAVGLYGYTF.